One sample yielded the 16 T cell receptor beta chains listed below, sequenced in a study of CD8+CD57+ T cells in acquired aplastic anemia. All patients picked for sequencing had shown, by flow cytometry, an expansion of CD8+CD57+ cells. Investigators profiled TCR beta VDJ and CDR3 from genomic DNA template. TCRdb called the reads again in MiXCR, with one record for every CDR3 protein. The table lists more than 95,000 distinct CDR3 sequences, nearly 40% of them singletons. Sequenced sample: sorted CD4+, CD8+, or CD8+CD57+ T cells (not recorded which) from PBMCs. The receptors were sampled from a human donor with aplastic anemia.

This clonotype was detected many times. The chain carries TRBV6-1 and TRBJ2-7; 8 bases fit TRBD1. Unmatched junction bases numbered 12, after V lost 7 bases and J lost 4 bases. The CDR3 runs to 15 residues. Germline values: CDR1 MNHNS, CDR2 SASEGT. CDR3 coding DNA: TGTGCCAGCATCGAAGGCCCGGACAGGGTGTACGAGCAGTACGTC. Encoded protein: CASIEGPDRVYEQYV.

The chain is built from TRBV10-3 and TRBJ1-5; 7 nucleotides align to TRBD1. This CDR3 contains 13 residues. CDR1 is ENHRY and CDR2 is SYGVKD in the germline V gene. Trimming at V came to 6 bases and at J to 3 bases, leaving 2 bases not matched to a gene. The CDR3 nucleotides read TGTGCCATCAGAGGGACAGCCAATCAGCCCCAGCATTTT. Translating it yields CAIRGTANQPQHF.

This chain uses TRBV2 with TRBJ2-5; D tentatively fits TRBD1 or TRBD2 (6 bases each). CDR1 is SNHLY and CDR2 is FYNNEI in the germline V gene. The ends were cut back, 6 bases at V and 4 bases at J, with 18 bases in the middle. The CDR3 spans 15 residues. The CDR3, as DNA: TGTGCCAGCAGCTTAGCCGGGGGCGGGTTAGAGACCCAGTACTTC. It is translated as CASSLAGGGLETQYF. Variable domain in full (rest from reference TRBV2 and TRBJ2-5): EPEVTQTPSHQVTQMGQEVILRCVPISNHLYFYWYRQILGQKVEFLVSFYNNEISEKSEIFDDQFSVERPDGSNFTLKIRSTKLEDSAMYFCASSLAGGGLETQYFGPGTRLLVL.

The count of this clonotype is one. This rearrangement joins TRBV15 to TRBJ1-6, with 7 bases lining up with TRBD1. CDR3 size: 12 residues. Germline CDR1 and CDR2: LNHNV and YYDKDF (reference sequence). V gave up 11 bases and J gave up 5 bases; unmatched junction bases: 3. CDR3 loop: CASGQNNSPLHF. The CDR3 DNA follows: TGTGCCTCGGGACAGAATAATTCACCCCTCCACTTT.

In its sample, this clonotype was seen a few times. A much larger clone sits a single nucleotide away, making a read error possible. The chain is built from TRBV6-1 and TRBJ2-7; TRBD1 or TRBD2 may be the D gene (7 bases each). The CDR3 loop spans 14 amino acids. CDR1 and CDR2 (germline): MNHNS, SASEGT. With 9 bases removed from V and 1 base from J, the gap between germline ends came to 16 bases. CDR3 amino acids: CASSTGRGSYEQYF. CDR3 sequence (DNA): TGTGCCAGTTCGACAGGGAGGGGATCCTACGAGCAGTACTTC.

This clonotype occurred a few times. The chain carries TRBV7-8 and TRBJ2-1; D might be TRBD2 (6 bases). Per germline, CDR1 SGHVS and CDR2 FQNEAQ. Trimming left V 7 bases short and J 5 bases short, with 18 bases between. CDR3 length: 15 residues. CDR3 residues: CASKQRGTIHNEQFF. CDR3 nucleotides: TGTGCCAGCAAGCAACGGGGGACGATACACAATGAGCAGTTCTTC.

The rearrangement links TRBV2 to TRBJ2-7; no clear D gene. The V and J ends lost 6 bases and 5 bases respectively, with 11 bases between them. The CDR3 has 12 residues. Germline V gene lookup returns CDR1 SNHLY and CDR2 FYNNEI. The CDR3 region is CASRVSINEQYF. CDR3 sequence (DNA): TGTGCCAGCAGGGTTTCGATCAACGAGCAGTACTTC.

This rearrangement joins TRBV7-9 to TRBJ1-1; the D gene is possibly TRBD1 (6 bases). Trimming left V 0 bases short and J 1 base short, with 9 bases between. This CDR3 contains 15 residues. Germline V lookup: CDR1 SEHNR, CDR2 FQNEAQ (reference sequence). CDR3 sequence (DNA): TGTGCCAGCAGCTTAGCCAGGGGAGCGAACACTGAAGCTTTCTTT. It codes for CASSLARGANTEAFF.

This clonotype was recorded many times. V usage is TRBV6-5 and J usage is TRBJ1-1, with D maybe TRBD1 (5 bases). Trimming removed 2 bases from V and 5 bases from J, with 9 bases in between. This CDR3 is 13 amino acids long. Germline CDR1 MNHEY, CDR2 SVGAGI. Here the CDR3 reads CASSYERGTEAFF. For the CDR3, the DNA is TGTGCCAGCAGTTACGAGCGGGGGACTGAAGCTTTCTTT.

This clonotype was seen ten or more times. The CDR3 is CASSLVGGGTADTQYF. CDR3 coding DNA: TGTGCCAGCAGCTTAGTCGGTGGGGGGACGGCAGATACGCAGTATTTT. V gene TRBV11-2 combines with J gene TRBJ2-3; D might be TRBD2 (6 bases). Looked up from germline, CDR1 is SGHAT and CDR2 is FQNNGV. The ends were cut back, 1 base at V and 4 bases at J, with 15 bases in the middle. The CDR3 length is 16 residues.

This sequence joins TRBV2 and TRBJ1-6; D remains ambiguous. Germline CDR1 and CDR2: SNHLY and FYNNEI. Trimming removed 7 bases at V and 9 bases at J, with 13 bases between. CDR3 size: 13 residues. The CDR3 is CASNGVSGSPLHF. The CDR3 nucleotides read TGTGCCAGCAACGGGGTATCAGGTTCACCCCTCCACTTT. Variable domain in full (rest from reference TRBV2 and TRBJ1-6): EPEVTQTPSHQVTQMGQEVILRCVPISNHLYFYWYRQILGQKVEFLVSFYNNEISEKSEIFDDQFSVERPDGSNFTLKIRSTKLEDSAMYFCASNGVSGSPLHFGNGTRLTVT.

This clonotype was observed a few times. The chain is built from TRBV12-3 or TRBV12-4 and TRBJ1-1; D is unresolved. The CDR3 loop spans 16 amino acids. Between the trimmed V and J ends, which lost 5 bases and 1 base, there was a span of 17 bases. CDR3 sequence: CASSPSGRGGNTEAFF. The DNA of the CDR3 is TGTGCCAGCAGTCCCTCAGGTCGAGGTGGGAACACTGAAGCTTTCTTT.

This clonotype appeared many times. This chain connects TRBV4-1 to TRBJ1-3; 10 bases are a match to TRBD1. Germline V CDR1 and CDR2: MGHRA, YSYEKL. The CDR3 is 17 amino acids. V gave up 2 bases and J gave up 0 bases; unmatched junction bases: 4. CDR3 coding DNA: TGCGCCAGCAGCCAACAGGGGACAGGGGCCTCTGGAAACACCATATATTTT. This translates into CASSQQGTGASGNTIYF.

This clonotype was picked up many times. The chain links TRBV6-1 to TRBJ2-1; 7 bases align to TRBD1. The CDR3 has 15 amino acids. Germline assignment: CDR1 MNHNS and CDR2 SASEGT. The ends lost 7 bases at V and 6 bases at J; junction bases unmatched: 12. The CDR3 reads CASTFGQVRVNEQFF. The CDR3, as DNA: TGTGCCAGCACCTTCGGACAGGTCCGTGTCAATGAGCAGTTCTTC.

This clonotype was seen repeatedly, ten times or more. This chain uses TRBV9 with TRBJ1-2; 8 bases agree with TRBD1. CDR1 SGDLS and CDR2 YYNGEE come from the germline V gene. The CDR3 contains 15 residues. V was clipped by 10 bases and J by 7 bases; unmatched bases: 18. The CDR3 here is CAGGGSWTGWAGYTF. Here the CDR3 DNA reads TGTGCCGGGGGGGGGTCCTGGACAGGGTGGGCTGGCTACACCTTC.

CDR3 amino acids: CSVWGADYGYTF. The DNA of the CDR3 is TGCAGCGTTTGGGGGGCTGACTATGGCTACACCTTC. The chain joins TRBV29-1 to TRBJ1-2, with a weak D call TRBD1 (6 bases). V was clipped by 5 bases and J by 3 bases, with 10 bases between them. Looked up from germline, CDR1 is SQVTM and CDR2 is ANQGSEA. The CDR3 length is 12 residues.